The rows below give T cell receptor beta chains drawn from one sample of a study of response to subunit inactivated influenza vaccine. TCRdb reanalysed the RT-PCR reads using MiXCR and keeps one entry per CDR3 protein. The profile covers roughly 500,000 distinct CDR3 sequences, with roughly 23% appearing a single time and 1.5% to 2% taken by the ten largest. Specimen: CD4+ T cells sorted from PBMCs, collected less than 6 days after vaccination. The receptors were gathered from a man aged 45-60 years who received an inactivated influenza vaccine. The CDR3 runs from the conserved cysteine through the conserved F or W. Each record gives: clone size, D gene, V gene, J gene, CDR3 protein, CDR3 DNA. The D gene is left open where the match is weak. The size entry is marked missing in some rows and otherwise reads once, few, many or a size class.

>few|TRBD2|TRBV5-1|TRBJ2-7
CASSLLADTTYEQYF
TGCGCCAGCAGCCTACTAGCGGATACAACCTACGAGCAGTACTTC
>NA|NA|TRBV20-1|TRBJ1-4
CSASGGTYEKLFF
TGCAGTGCTAGTGGGGGAACGTATGAAAAACTGTTTTTT
>few|NA|TRBV2|TRBJ2-7
CATRVSYEQYF
TGTGCGACTAGGGTCTCCTACGAGCAGTACTTC
>NA|NA|TRBV7-9|TRBJ2-5
CASSAKAGSFQETQYF
TGTGCCAGCAGCGCAAAGGCGGGGAGCTTCCAAGAGACCCAGTACTTC
>NA|NA|TRBV20-1|TRBJ1-4
CSATENREKLFF
TGCAGTGCCACAGAGAACCGGGAAAAACTGTTTTTT
>few|NA|TRBV25-1|TRBJ2-1
CASSESGRSSYNEQFF
TGTGCCAGCAGTGAATCTGGCAGGAGCTCCTACAATGAGCAGTTCTTC
>few|NA|TRBV2|TRBJ2-1
CASSGDGTGEQFF
TGTGCCAGCAGTGGGGACGGTACGGGTGAGCAGTTCTTC
>NA|TRBD1|TRBV5-4|TRBJ2-1
CASSLGGTGGHEQFF
TGTGCCAGCAGCTTGGGAGGGACAGGGGGACATGAGCAGTTCTTC
>few|NA|TRBV7-9|TRBJ1-1
CASSLALGPNTEAFF
TGTGCCAGCAGCTTAGCGTTAGGTCCGAACACTGAAGCTTTCTTT
>few|NA|TRBV6-2/TRBV6-3|TRBJ2-7
CASSYMAGQSYEQYF
TGTGCCAGCAGTTACATGGCCGGACAGTCCTACGAGCAGTACTTC
>NA|NA|TRBV18|TRBJ2-1
CASSPSQNEQFF
TGTGCCAGCTCACCAAGTCAGAATGAGCAGTTCTTC
>NA|NA|TRBV6-5|TRBJ2-1
CASSYRGAGSYNEQFF
TGTGCCAGCAGTTACAGAGGGGCAGGCTCCTACAATGAGCAGTTCTTC
>NA|TRBD1|TRBV25-1|TRBJ1-4
CASSEDTGTGVEKLFF
TGTGCCAGCAGTGAAGACACCGGGACAGGGGTTGAAAAACTGTTTTTT
>NA|NA|TRBV4-2|TRBJ2-1
CASSQGSGGDNEQFF
TGTGCCAGCAGCCAAGGCTCAGGGGGGGACAATGAGCAGTTCTTC
>NA|NA|TRBV20-1|TRBJ2-1
CSARDVMGAAYNEQFF
TGCAGTGCTAGAGATGTGATGGGGGCCGCCTACAATGAGCAGTTCTTC
>NA|NA|TRBV7-2|TRBJ2-7
CASSYRLWGNRYEQYF
TGTGCCAGCAGCTACCGATTATGGGGGAACCGCTACGAGCAGTACTTC
>NA|TRBD2|TRBV10-3|TRBJ2-7
CATTSGKSSYEQYF
TGTGCCACGACTAGCGGGAAGAGCTCCTACGAGCAGTACTTC
>few|NA|TRBV20-1|TRBJ2-7
CSASRDLSYEQYF
TGCAGTGCTAGCAGGGACCTCTCCTACGAGCAGTACTTC
>many|NA|TRBV15|TRBJ2-1
CATSRDLGAQFF
TGTGCCACCAGCAGAGATTTAGGGGCGCAGTTCTTC
>NA|TRBD1|TRBV29-1|TRBJ1-1
CSVSTQGLNTEAFF
TGCAGCGTTTCAACACAGGGGTTGAACACTGAAGCTTTCTTT
>NA|TRBD2|TRBV30|TRBJ2-5
CAWSYGGGLGETQYF
TGTGCCTGGAGTTATGGCGGGGGGCTGGGGGAGACCCAGTACTTC
>NA|NA|TRBV29-1|TRBJ2-3
CSARAATSTDTQYF
TGCAGCGCACGAGCCGCGACGAGCACAGATACGCAGTATTTT
>NA|NA|TRBV9|TRBJ2-1
CASSVGNRPIVEQFF
TGTGCCAGCAGCGTAGGTAATAGACCGATTGTTGAGCAGTTCTTC
>NA|NA|TRBV5-1|TRBJ2-4
CSSSLAPWQGGNIQYF
TGCTCCAGCAGCTTGGCCCCCTGGCAGGGTGGGAACATTCAGTACTTC
>NA|NA|TRBV2|TRBJ2-7
CASSVLGSSYEQYF
TGTGCCAGCAGTGTCCTGGGTAGCTCCTACGAGCAGTACTTC
>NA|NA|TRBV28|TRBJ2-7
CASSTGGLYEQYF
TGTGCCAGCAGCACCGGGGGGCTCTACGAGCAGTACTTC
>NA|NA|TRBV20-1|TRBJ2-5
CSASAGAVGTQYF
TGCAGTGCTAGTGCAGGGGCGGTCGGGACCCAGTACTTC
>NA|NA|TRBV12-3/TRBV12-4|TRBJ2-7
CASSLRSGGEQYF
TGTGCCAGCAGTTTAAGGAGTGGTGGCGAGCAGTACTTC
>few|TRBD2|TRBV20-1|TRBJ2-3
CSARRDAGGPADTQYF
TGCAGTGCTAGGCGGGACGCGGGGGGGCCGGCAGATACGCAGTATTTT
>NA|TRBD2|TRBV20-1|TRBJ2-7
CSARVWTSGRALEQYF
TGCAGTGCTAGAGTTTGGACTAGCGGGAGGGCCCTCGAGCAGTACTTC